These 26 T cell receptor beta chains share one sample of origin, sequenced in a study of identical twins. TCRdb re-called the 5' RACE reads through MiXCR, storing one row per CDR3 protein. The table lists a few hundred thousand distinct CDR3 sequences, around 15% of them singletons, with more than 0.8% in the top ten. These data also featured in a second study, about yellow fever vaccine responses in identical twins.

Sequencing used CD4+ T cells sorted from blood. These receptors all come from a woman aged 18 to 35 in good health.

There are a few counts of this clonotype. The chain carries TRBV12-3 or TRBV12-4 and TRBJ2-6; the D gene is possibly TRBD2 (6 bases). Deletions cut 5 bases from V and 0 bases from J, with 8 bases between. This CDR3 contains 15 residues. The CDR3 sequence is CASSIGSSGANVLTF. The CDR3 coding sequence is TGTGCCAGCAGTATCGGGAGCTCTGGGGCCAACGTCCTGACTTTC.

The rearrangement uses TRBV5-1 and TRBJ2-5, with 7 bases identical to TRBD2. Germline trimming cut 4 bases from V and 7 bases from J; bases unmatched to any gene: 4. CDR1 is SGHRS, CDR2 YFSETQ, per germline. The CDR3 runs to 12 residues. The CDR3 nucleotides are TGCGCCAGCAGCCCGGGGAGGGGGACCCAGTACTTC. This codes for CASSPGRGTQYF.

The chain couples TRBV7-2 to TRBJ2-3, with D perhaps assigned TRBD1 or TRBD2 (5 bases each). V lost 8 bases and J 0 bases, leaving 9 bases between the germline ends. The CDR3 consists of 13 residues. Germline CDR1 SGHTA, CDR2 FQGNSA. This CDR3 is CASRDASTDTQYF. The CDR3 bases are TGTGCCAGCCGGGACGCCAGCACAGATACGCAGTATTTT.

This clonotype has more than one count but fewer than ten. The chain is built from TRBV30 and TRBJ2-3, with unresolved D. CDR1 is GTSNPN and CDR2 is SVGIG in the germline V gene (reference sequence). The CDR3 extends over 12 amino acids. The ends were cut back, 1 base at V and 2 bases at J, with 4 bases in the middle. CDR3 residues: CAWSDFTDTQYF. In nucleotides, the CDR3 is TGTGCCTGGAGTGACTTCACAGATACGCAGTATTTT. Using reference TRBV30 and TRBJ2-3 for the parts outside the CDR3, the full variable domain is SQTIHQWPATLVQPVGSPLSLECTVEGTSNPNLYWYRQAAGRGLQLLFYSVGIGQISSEVPQNLSASRPQDRQFILSSKKLLLSDSGFYLCAWSDFTDTQYFGPGTRLTVL.

This clonotype appeared many times. The gene calls are TRBV15 and TRBJ2-2, with 7 bases that match TRBD1. CDR3 length: 13 amino acids. Germline CDR1 LNHNV, CDR2 YYDKDF (reference sequence). With V trimmed by 6 bases and J by 6 bases, 4 bases remained unmatched. The CDR3 sequence is CATRRDRAGELFF. The CDR3 DNA is TGTGCCACCAGGAGGGACAGAGCCGGGGAGCTGTTTTTT.

This clonotype was detected a few times. The V gene is TRBV10-3, the J gene TRBJ1-2, with D perhaps TRBD1 (6 bases). Trimming took 8 bases from V and 2 from J, leaving 15 bases between them. CDR1 and CDR2 (germline): ENHRY, SYGVKD. There are 14 residues in the CDR3. The CDR3 loop reads CAIFSTDRNYGYTF. As DNA, the CDR3 is TGTGCCATCTTCAGTACGGACAGAAACTATGGCTACACCTTC.

There are a few counts of this clonotype. The genes are TRBV30 and TRBJ1-1, with 7 bases fitting TRBD1. The CDR3 sequence is 13 residues long. CDR1 is GTSNPN, CDR2 SVGIG, per germline (reference sequence). Trimming removed 3 bases from V and 0 bases from J; junction bases left unmatched: 1. CDR3 DNA sequence: TGTGCCTGGAGGGGGACAGTGAACACTGAAGCTTTCTTT. It translates to CAWRGTVNTEAFF.

Only a few counts were recorded for this clonotype. This rearrangement joins TRBV20-1 to TRBJ2-3; D gene unclear. Germline V gene sequence: CDR1 DFQATT, CDR2 SNEGSKA (reference sequence). Trimming shortened V by 4 bases and J by 2 bases, and 16 bases separated the two germline ends. CDR3 length: 15 residues. The CDR3 region has the DNA TGCAGTGCTAAGGCCAGCGCCCACTTCACAGATACGCAGTATTTT. Its protein product is CSAKASAHFTDTQYF.

This clonotype was detected a few times. The V call is TRBV7-8, the J call TRBJ2-1, with a tentative D call TRBD1 (6 bases). Germline CDR1 reads SGHVS; CDR2 reads FQNEAQ. The CDR3 has 13 amino acids. Trimming shortened V by 2 bases and J by 8 bases, and 10 bases separated the two germline ends. CDR3 protein: CASSLQGLHEQFF. The CDR3 DNA sequence: TGTGCCAGCAGCTTACAGGGGTTGCATGAGCAGTTCTTC.

This clonotype came up a few times. The chain employs TRBV7-9 and TRBJ1-4; D may be TRBD1 (6 bases). The CDR3 spans 15 residues. The V gene's germline CDR1 is SEHNR and CDR2 FQNEAQ (reference sequence). V was clipped by 2 bases and J by 3 bases, with 10 bases between them. CDR3 DNA sequence: TGTGCCAGCAGCTTAACGGCAGGGGCTAATGAAAAACTGTTTTTT. Its translation: CASSLTAGANEKLFF.

The genes are TRBV29-1 and TRBJ1-1; D possibly corresponds to TRBD1 (5 bases). CDR1 and CDR2 (germline): SQVTM, ANQGSEA. Trimming pared 4 bases from V and 0 bases from J, leaving 9 bases between. This CDR3 has 13 amino acids. Here the CDR3 reads CSVVRDMNTEAFF. The CDR3 DNA is TGCAGCGTTGTCAGGGATATGAACACTGAAGCTTTCTTT.

The chain is built from TRBV3-1 and TRBJ2-1, with no clear D. Germline loops: CDR1 LGHDT, CDR2 YNNKEL (reference sequence). Trimming pared 0 bases from V and 8 bases from J, leaving 5 bases between. This CDR3 contains 12 residues. The CDR3 is CASSQDHDEQFF. DNA of the CDR3: TGTGCCAGCAGCCAAGATCATGATGAGCAGTTCTTC.

This clonotype has at least ten counts. V gene TRBV29-1 combines with J gene TRBJ2-7, with D possibly called TRBD1 or TRBD2 (5 bases each). The CDR3 extends over 13 amino acids. Per the germline V gene, CDR1 is SQVTM and CDR2 is ANQGSEA. Between the trimmed V and J ends, which lost 5 bases and 0 bases, there was a span of 11 bases. The CDR3 DNA reads TGCAGCGTTTTGACGGGACGCTCCTACGAGCAGTACTTC. This codes for CSVLTGRSYEQYF.

The chain couples TRBV30 to TRBJ1-6, with D maybe TRBD1 (5 bases). Per germline, CDR1 GTSNPN and CDR2 SVGIG (reference sequence). This CDR3 contains 12 residues. V was cut by 7 bases and J by 12 bases, with 16 bases left in between. CDR3 sequence reads: CALGRGYVPLHF. DNA for the CDR3: TGTGCCTTGGGACGGGGTTATGTACCCCTCCACTTT.

This chain connects TRBV28 to TRBJ2-1, with D hard to call. Germline CDR1 MDHEN, CDR2 SYDVKM. CDR3 length equals 13 residues. V was pared by 6 bases and J by 6 bases, with 12 bases between. CDR3 protein: CASRLSGANEQFF. DNA of the CDR3: TGTGCCAGCAGACTCAGTGGAGCCAATGAGCAGTTCTTC.

This clonotype has a handful of counts. The chain is built from TRBV7-2 and TRBJ2-7, with 14 nucleotides matching TRBD2. This CDR3 is built from 17 residues. The trim removed 7 bases at V and 2 bases at J, leaving 10 bases unmatched. Per germline, CDR1 SGHTA and CDR2 FQGNSA. The CDR3 nucleotides are TGTGCCAGCATCCCTGGACTAGCGGGAGGCACAACCTACGAGCAGTACTTC. This codes for CASIPGLAGGTTYEQYF.

This clonotype was seen a handful of times. The chain couples TRBV7-2 to TRBJ2-7; D is unclear. The CDR3 consists of 11 residues. The germline V gene has CDR1 SGHTA and CDR2 FQGNSA. V lost 2 bases, J lost 6 bases, and 5 bases lay in between. CDR3 protein: CASSLRLEQYF. Written as DNA, the CDR3 is TGTGCCAGCAGCTTAAGGCTCGAGCAGTACTTC.

The J gene is TRBJ2-7, the V gene TRBV20-1; perhaps TRBD1 as D (5 bases). Germline V gene lookup returns CDR1 DFQATT and CDR2 SNEGSKA (reference sequence). This CDR3 region has 12 residues. Trimming took off 0 bases at V and 4 bases at J, with 7 bases between the two ends. In nucleotides, the CDR3 is TGCAGTGCTAGAGAACCAGGGTACGAGCAGTACTTC. The encoded protein is CSAREPGYEQYF.

The V and J genes are TRBV6-1 and TRBJ1-2; TRBD1 agrees at 7 bases. This CDR3 has 13 amino acids. Germline V lookup: CDR1 MNHNS, CDR2 SASEGT. V dropped 6 bases and J dropped 8; count of bases not matched to a gene: 9. The chain's CDR3 is CASRHGQDRGYTF. The CDR3 DNA follows: TGTGCCAGCAGACACGGACAGGATAGGGGCTACACCTTC.

This clonotype occurred a few times. This chain uses TRBV2 with TRBJ2-5, with TRBD2 matching over 8 bases. The CDR3 totals 14 residues. The germline gives CDR1 SNHLY, CDR2 FYNNEI. V shed 4 bases, J shed 6 bases, and the junction held 7 bases outside the gene matches. CDR3 DNA sequence: TGTGCCAGCAGTGTTACCGGGGGGGGCAAGACCCAGTACTTC. Protein: CASSVTGGGKTQYF.

This clonotype showed up just a few times. The chain recombines TRBV6-6 with TRBJ2-1, with unresolved D. Trimming took off 7 bases at V and 4 bases at J, with 8 bases between the two ends. Germline V CDR1 and CDR2: MNHNY, SVGAGI (reference sequence). The CDR3 extends over 12 amino acids. CDR3: CASTTRYNEQFF. CDR3 in DNA: TGTGCCAGCACTACGCGATACAATGAGCAGTTCTTC.

This clonotype was detected a few times. The genes are TRBV7-2 and TRBJ2-5; TRBD2 agrees at 9 bases. The junction had 7 bases not matched to a gene; V was cut back by 1 base and J by 4 bases. In germline, CDR1 is SGHTA, CDR2 FQGNSA. The CDR3 is 16 amino acids. CDR3 nucleotides: TGTGCCAGCAGCTTAGGACCAGGACTAGCGCGAGAGACCCAGTACTTC. Its protein is CASSLGPGLARETQYF.

The V gene is TRBV20-1, the J gene TRBJ2-3; D possibly corresponds to TRBD2 (6 bases). Germline V gives CDR1 DFQATT, CDR2 SNEGSKA (reference sequence). The CDR3 contains 14 residues. V was clipped by 6 bases and J by 3 bases, with 16 bases between them. Here the CDR3 reads CSARDFGGTDTQYF. CDR3 nucleotides: TGCAGTGCGCGGGACTTCGGAGGGACAGATACGCAGTATTTT.

This chain uses TRBV7-2 with TRBJ1-5, with D possibly TRBD1 on 5 matching bases. This CDR3 is 16 amino acids long. Germline CDR1 and CDR2: SGHTA and FQGNSA. The V and J ends lost 5 bases and 6 bases respectively, with 20 bases between them. CDR3 sequence reads: CASSPRGRAGSQPQHF. The DNA of the CDR3 is TGTGCCAGCAGCCCTAGGGGCAGGGCTGGGAGTCAGCCCCAGCATTTT.

This clonotype was seen a few times. The chain has TRBV5-1 and TRBJ2-7, with TRBD1 identical over 11 bases. Trimming at V came to 4 bases and at J to 6 bases, leaving 9 bases not matched to a gene. This CDR3 spans 15 amino acids. CDR1 SGHRS and CDR2 YFSETQ come from the germline V gene. This CDR3 is CASSPDRGQSREQYF. DNA for the CDR3: TGCGCCAGCAGCCCGGACAGGGGGCAAAGCCGCGAGCAGTACTTC.

V gene TRBV6-1 combines with J gene TRBJ1-6, with a weak D call TRBD1 (5 bases). The CDR3 has 14 residues. The V end lost 4 bases, the J end lost 7 bases, and 11 bases lay between the germline ends. The germline gives CDR1 MNHNS, CDR2 SASEGT. The CDR3 DNA is TGTGCCAGCAGTGGGTCCCCAGGGAATTCACCCCTCCACTTT. It translates to CASSGSPGNSPLHF.